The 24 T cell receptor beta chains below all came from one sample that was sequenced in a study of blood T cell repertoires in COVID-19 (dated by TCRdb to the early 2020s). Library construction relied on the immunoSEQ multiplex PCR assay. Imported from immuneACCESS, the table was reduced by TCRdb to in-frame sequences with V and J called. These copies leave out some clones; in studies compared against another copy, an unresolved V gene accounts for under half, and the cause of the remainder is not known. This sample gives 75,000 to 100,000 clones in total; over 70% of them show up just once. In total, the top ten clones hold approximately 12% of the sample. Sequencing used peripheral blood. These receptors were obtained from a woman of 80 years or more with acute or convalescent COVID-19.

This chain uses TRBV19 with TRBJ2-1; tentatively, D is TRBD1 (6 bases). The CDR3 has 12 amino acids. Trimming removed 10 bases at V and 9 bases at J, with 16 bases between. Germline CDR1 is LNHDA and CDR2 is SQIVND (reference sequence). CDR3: CATQQQGGEQFF. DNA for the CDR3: TGTGCCACCCAGCAACAGGGCGGTGAGCAGTTCTTC.

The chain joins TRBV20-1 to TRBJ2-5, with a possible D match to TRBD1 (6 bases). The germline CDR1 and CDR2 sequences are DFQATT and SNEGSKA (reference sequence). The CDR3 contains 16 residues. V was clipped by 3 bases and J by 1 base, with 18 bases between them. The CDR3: CSASVMGATRQETQYF. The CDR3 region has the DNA TGCAGTGCTAGTGTGATGGGGGCGACCCGCCAAGAGACCCAGTACTTC.

CDR3 residues: CASSFSVLSHTGRDTEAFF. The CDR3 DNA reads TGTGCCAGCAGTTTTTCGGTCTTATCCCATACGGGTCGCGACACTGAAGCTTTCTTT. This chain joins TRBV28 and TRBJ1-1; D gene uncertain. V lost 3 bases and J 3 bases, leaving 26 bases between the germline ends. Germline V lookup: CDR1 MDHEN, CDR2 SYDVKM. This CDR3 has 19 amino acids.

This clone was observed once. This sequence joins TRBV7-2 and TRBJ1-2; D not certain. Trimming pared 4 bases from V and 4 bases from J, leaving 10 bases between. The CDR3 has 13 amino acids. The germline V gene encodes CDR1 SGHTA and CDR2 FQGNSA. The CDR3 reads CASSSQRSYGYTF. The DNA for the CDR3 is TGTGCCAGCAGCTCGCAGCGGTCCTATGGCTACACCTTC.

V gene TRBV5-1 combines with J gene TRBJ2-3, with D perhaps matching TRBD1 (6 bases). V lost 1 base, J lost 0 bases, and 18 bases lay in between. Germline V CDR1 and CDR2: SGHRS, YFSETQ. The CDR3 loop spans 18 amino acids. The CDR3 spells CASSLSRSTGSSTDTQYF. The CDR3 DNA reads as TGCGCCAGCAGCTTGAGTCGCTCGACAGGCTCTAGCACAGATACGCAGTATTTT.

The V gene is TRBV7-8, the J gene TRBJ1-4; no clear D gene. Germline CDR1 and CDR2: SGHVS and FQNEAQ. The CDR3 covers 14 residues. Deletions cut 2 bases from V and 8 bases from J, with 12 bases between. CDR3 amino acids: CASSLMGKKEKLFF. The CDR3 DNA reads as TGTGCCAGCAGCTTAATGGGCAAAAAGGAAAAACTGTTTTTT.

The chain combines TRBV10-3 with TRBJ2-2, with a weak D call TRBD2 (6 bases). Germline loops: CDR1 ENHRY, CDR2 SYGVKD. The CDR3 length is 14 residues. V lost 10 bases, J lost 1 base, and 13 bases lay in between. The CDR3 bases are TGTGCCAGCGGCAACGGGGGGAACACCGGGGAGCTGTTTTTT. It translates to CASGNGGNTGELFF.

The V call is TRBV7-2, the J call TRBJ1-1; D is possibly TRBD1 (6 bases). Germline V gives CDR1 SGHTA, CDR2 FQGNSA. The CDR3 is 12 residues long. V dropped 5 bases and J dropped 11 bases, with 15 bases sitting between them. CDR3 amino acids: CASSHQGRGAFF. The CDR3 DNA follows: TGTGCCAGCAGCCACCAGGGGAGAGGGGCTTTCTTT.

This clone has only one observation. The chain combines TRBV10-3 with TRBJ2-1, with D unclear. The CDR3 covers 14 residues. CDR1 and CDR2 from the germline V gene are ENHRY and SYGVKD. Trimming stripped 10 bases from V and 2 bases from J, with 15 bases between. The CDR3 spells CATFDSATYNEQFF. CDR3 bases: TGTGCCACCTTTGATTCAGCGACCTACAATGAGCAGTTCTTC.

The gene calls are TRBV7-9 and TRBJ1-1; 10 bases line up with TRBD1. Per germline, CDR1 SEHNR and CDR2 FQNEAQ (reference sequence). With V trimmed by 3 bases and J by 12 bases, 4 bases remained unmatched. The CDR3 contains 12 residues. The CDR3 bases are TGTGCCAGCAGCTTGGACAGGGGGTGGACTTTCTTT. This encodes CASSLDRGWTFF.

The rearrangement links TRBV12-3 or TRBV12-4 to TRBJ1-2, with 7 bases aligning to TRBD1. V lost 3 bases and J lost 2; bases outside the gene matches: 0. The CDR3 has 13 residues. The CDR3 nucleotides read TGTGCCAGCAGTTTGGGACAGAACTATGGCTACACCTTC. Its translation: CASSLGQNYGYTF.

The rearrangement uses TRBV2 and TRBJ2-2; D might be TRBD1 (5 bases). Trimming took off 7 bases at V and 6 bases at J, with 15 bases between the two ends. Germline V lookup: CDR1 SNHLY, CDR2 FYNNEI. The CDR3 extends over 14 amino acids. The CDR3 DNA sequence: TGTGCCAGCAAATCAGGGCTGGACGCCGGGGAGCTGTTTTTT. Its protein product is CASKSGLDAGELFF. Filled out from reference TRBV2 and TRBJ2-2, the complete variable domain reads EPEVTQTPSHQVTQMGQEVILRCVPISNHLYFYWYRQILGQKVEFLVSFYNNEISEKSEIFDDQFSVERPDGSNFTLKIRSTKLEDSAMYFCASKSGLDAGELFFGEGSRLTVL.

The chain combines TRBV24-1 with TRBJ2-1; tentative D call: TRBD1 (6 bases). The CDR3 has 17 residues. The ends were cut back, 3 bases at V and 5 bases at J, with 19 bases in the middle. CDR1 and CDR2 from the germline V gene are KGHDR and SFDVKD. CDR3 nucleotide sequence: TGTGCCACCAGTGATGCAAGACCGGGACAAAGAAACAATGAGCAGTTCTTC. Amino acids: CATSDARPGQRNNEQFF.

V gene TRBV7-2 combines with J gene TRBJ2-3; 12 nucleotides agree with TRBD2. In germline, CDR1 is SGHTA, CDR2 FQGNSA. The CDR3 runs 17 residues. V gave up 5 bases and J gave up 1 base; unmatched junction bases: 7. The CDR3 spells CASSGRTSGARTDTQYF. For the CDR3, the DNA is TGTGCCAGCAGCGGACGGACTAGCGGGGCCCGCACAGATACGCAGTATTTT. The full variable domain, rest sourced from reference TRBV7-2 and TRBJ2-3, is GAGVSQSPSNKVTEKGKDVELRCDPISGHTALYWYRQSLGQGLEFLIYFQGNSAPDKSGLPSDRFSAERTGGSVSTLTIQRTQQEDSAVYLCASSGRTSGARTDTQYFGPGTRLTVL.

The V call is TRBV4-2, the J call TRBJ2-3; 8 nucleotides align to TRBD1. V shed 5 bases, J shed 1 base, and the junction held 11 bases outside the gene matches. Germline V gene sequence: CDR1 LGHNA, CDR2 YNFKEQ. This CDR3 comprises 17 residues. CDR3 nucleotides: TGTGCCAGCAGCAATACCGGGACAGGCGGGGGCACAGATACGCAGTATTTT. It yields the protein CASSNTGTGGGTDTQYF.

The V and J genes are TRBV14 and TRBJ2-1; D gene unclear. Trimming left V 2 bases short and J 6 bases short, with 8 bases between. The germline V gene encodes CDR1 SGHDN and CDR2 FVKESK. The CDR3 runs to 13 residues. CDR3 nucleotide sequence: TGTGCCAGCAGCCAATTGAACAGCAATGAGCAGTTCTTC. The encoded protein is CASSQLNSNEQFF.

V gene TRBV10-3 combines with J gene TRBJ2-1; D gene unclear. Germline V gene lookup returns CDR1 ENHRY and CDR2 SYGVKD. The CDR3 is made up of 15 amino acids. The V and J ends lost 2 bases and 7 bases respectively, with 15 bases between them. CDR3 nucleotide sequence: TGTGCCATCAGTGAGACTAAACTAATTACTAATGAGCAGTTCTTC. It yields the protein CAISETKLITNEQFF.

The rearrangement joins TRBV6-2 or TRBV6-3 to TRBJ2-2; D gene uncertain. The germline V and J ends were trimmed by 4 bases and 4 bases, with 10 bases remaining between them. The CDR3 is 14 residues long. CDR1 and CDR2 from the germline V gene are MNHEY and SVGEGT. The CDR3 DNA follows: TGTGCCAGCAGTTCCTGGTCGGGCACCGGGGAGCTGTTTTTT. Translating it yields CASSSWSGTGELFF.

The CDR3 DNA reads TGTGCCAGCAGTCCAATCGGGGGGCGGCGGCCCCAGCATTTT. Translation gives CASSPIGGRRPQHF. The V and J genes are TRBV28 and TRBJ1-5, with a weak D call TRBD1 (6 bases). Germline V gene sequence: CDR1 MDHEN, CDR2 SYDVKM. Trimming left V 5 bases short and J 9 bases short, with 17 bases between. This CDR3 is 14 amino acids long.

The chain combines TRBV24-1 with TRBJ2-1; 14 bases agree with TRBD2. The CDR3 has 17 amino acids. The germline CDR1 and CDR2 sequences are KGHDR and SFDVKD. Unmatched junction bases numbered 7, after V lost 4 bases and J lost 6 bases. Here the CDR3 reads CATSELGTSGGRNEQFF. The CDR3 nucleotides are TGTGCCACCAGTGAGCTAGGGACTAGCGGGGGCCGCAATGAGCAGTTCTTC.

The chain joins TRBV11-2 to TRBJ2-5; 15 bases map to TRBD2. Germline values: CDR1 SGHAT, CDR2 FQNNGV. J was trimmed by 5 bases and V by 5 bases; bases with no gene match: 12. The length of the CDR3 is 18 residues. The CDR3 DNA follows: TGTGCCAGCAGCCGGCGGACTAGCGGGGGGGCTCGTCAGGAGACCCAGTACTTC. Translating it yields CASSRRTSGGARQETQYF.

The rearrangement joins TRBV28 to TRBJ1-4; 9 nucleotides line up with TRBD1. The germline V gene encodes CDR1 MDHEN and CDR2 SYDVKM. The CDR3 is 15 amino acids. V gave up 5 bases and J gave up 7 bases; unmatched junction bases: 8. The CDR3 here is CASSPPGQGSEKLFF. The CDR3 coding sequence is TGTGCCAGCAGTCCTCCGGGACAGGGTAGTGAAAAACTGTTTTTT. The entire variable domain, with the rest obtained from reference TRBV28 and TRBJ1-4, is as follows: DVKVTQSSRYLVKRTGEKVFLECVQDMDHENMFWYRQDPGLGLRLIYFSYDVKMKEKGDIPEGYSVSREKKERFSLILESASTNQTSMYLCASSPPGQGSEKLFFGSGTQLSVL.

The CDR3: CASSSPGGGQPQHF. CDR3 nucleotides: TGTGCCAGCAGCAGTCCAGGGGGCGGTCAGCCCCAGCATTTT. The chain is built from TRBV6-2 or TRBV6-3 and TRBJ1-5; 8 bases align to TRBD1. The length of the CDR3 is 14 residues. Trimming cost V 6 bases and J 6 bases; bases outside gene matches: 7. From germline, CDR1 is MNHEY and CDR2 SVGEGT.

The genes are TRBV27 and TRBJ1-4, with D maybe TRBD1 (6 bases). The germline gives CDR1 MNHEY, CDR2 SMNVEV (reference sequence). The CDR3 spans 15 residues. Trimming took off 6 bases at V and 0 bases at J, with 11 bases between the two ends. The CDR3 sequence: CASRHQGSTNEKLFF. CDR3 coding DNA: TGTGCCAGCAGACACCAGGGGTCAACTAATGAAAAACTGTTTTTT.